Each of the 7 T cell receptor beta chains below was sequenced from the same sample in a study of T cells in localized non-small cell lung cancer. Method: immunoSEQ multiplex PCR; TCRdb's copy keeps in-frame clones and lacks some. The sample holds approximately 81,000 clones; 85% to 90% are singletons and the top ten take 20% to 25%. The specimen was peripheral blood, collected before any cancer treatment. All receptors derive from a woman aged 40-75 years with stage I squamous cell lung carcinoma.

V usage is TRBV18 and J usage is TRBJ1-5; 9 bases align to TRBD1. The CDR3 is 14 residues long. V was clipped by 2 bases and J by 4 bases; unmatched bases: 0. CDR1 and CDR2 from the germline V gene are KGHSH and LQKENI. DNA for the CDR3: TGTGCCAGCTCACCAGACAGGGGGAATCAGCCCCAGCATTTT. This sequence encodes CASSPDRGNQPQHF.

The V gene is TRBV5-1, the J gene TRBJ2-7; D unclear. The length of the CDR3 is 14 residues. Germline V gene data show CDR1 as SGHRS and CDR2 as YFSETQ. The V end lost 0 bases, the J end lost 3 bases, and 10 bases lay between the germline ends. DNA of the CDR3: TGCGCCAGCAGCTTGGATAGGGCTCACTACGAGCAGTACTTC. This encodes CASSLDRAHYEQYF.

The V call is TRBV4-1, the J call TRBJ2-7; D gene ambiguous. The V end lost 1 base, the J end lost 2 bases, and 12 bases lay between the germline ends. CDR1 MGHRA and CDR2 YSYEKL come from the germline V gene. The CDR3 runs 15 residues. CDR3 amino acids: CASSQGTVETYEQYF. The CDR3 region has the DNA TGCGCCAGCAGCCAAGGGACGGTGGAGACCTACGAGCAGTACTTC.

The rearrangement links TRBV5-1 to TRBJ2-3; 7 bases are a match to TRBD2. CDR1 SGHRS and CDR2 YFSETQ come from the germline V gene. The trim removed 4 bases at V and 4 bases at J, leaving 12 bases unmatched. CDR3 length: 16 residues. CDR3 protein: CASSHRDASGPDTQYF. Here the CDR3 DNA reads TGCGCCAGCAGCCACCGGGACGCTAGCGGTCCAGATACGCAGTATTTT.

The chain combines TRBV27 with TRBJ2-2; weak D call: TRBD2 (5 bases). V lost 6 bases to trimming and J lost 5 bases, with 10 bases between them. Germline V lookup: CDR1 MNHEY, CDR2 SMNVEV (reference sequence). The CDR3 runs 13 residues. The CDR3 region is CASRLSGTGELFF. The CDR3 DNA is TGTGCCAGCAGACTTTCGGGAACCGGGGAGCTGTTTTTT.

The chain combines TRBV4-2 with TRBJ1-1; D gene uncertain. The CDR3 is 14 amino acids. CDR1 is LGHNA, CDR2 YNFKEQ, per germline. Between the trimmed V and J ends, which lost 1 base and 4 bases, there was a span of 10 bases. The CDR3 spells CASSQVRQPTEAFF. CDR3 in DNA: TGTGCCAGCAGCCAAGTTCGCCAGCCCACTGAAGCTTTCTTT.

V and J are TRBV11-2 and TRBJ1-1; D remains unclear. V was trimmed by 1 base and J by 1 base, leaving 13 bases between them. Per germline, CDR1 SGHAT and CDR2 FQNNGV. This CDR3 contains 16 residues. CDR3 protein: CASSLAETTGNTEAFF. DNA for the CDR3: TGTGCCAGCAGCTTAGCCGAAACTACTGGGAACACTGAAGCTTTCTTT.